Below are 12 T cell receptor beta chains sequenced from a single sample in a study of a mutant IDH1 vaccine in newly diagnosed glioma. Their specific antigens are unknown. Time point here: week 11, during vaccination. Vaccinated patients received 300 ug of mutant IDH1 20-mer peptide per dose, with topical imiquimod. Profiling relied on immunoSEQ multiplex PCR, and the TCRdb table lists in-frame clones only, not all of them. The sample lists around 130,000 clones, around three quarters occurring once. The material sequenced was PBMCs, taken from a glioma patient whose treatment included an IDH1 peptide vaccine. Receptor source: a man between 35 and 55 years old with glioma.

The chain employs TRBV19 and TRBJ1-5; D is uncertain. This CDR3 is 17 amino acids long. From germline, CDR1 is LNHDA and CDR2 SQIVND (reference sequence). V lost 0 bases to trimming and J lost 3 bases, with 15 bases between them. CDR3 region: CASSIDRWSGFNQPQHF. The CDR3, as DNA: TGTGCCAGTAGTATAGATCGATGGAGCGGCTTCAATCAGCCCCAGCATTTT.

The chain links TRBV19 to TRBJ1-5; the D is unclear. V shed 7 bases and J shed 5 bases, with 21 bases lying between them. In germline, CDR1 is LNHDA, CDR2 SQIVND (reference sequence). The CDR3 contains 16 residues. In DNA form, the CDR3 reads TGTGCCAGTATCCCGAGGGAAGGGAACTCCCATCAGCCCCAGCATTTT. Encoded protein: CASIPREGNSHQPQHF.

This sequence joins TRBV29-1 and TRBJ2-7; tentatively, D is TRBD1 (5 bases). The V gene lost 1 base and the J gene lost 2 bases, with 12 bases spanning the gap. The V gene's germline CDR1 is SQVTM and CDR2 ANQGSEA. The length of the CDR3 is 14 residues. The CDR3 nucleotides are TGCAGCGTTGAAGCTGAGGACATTCCCTACGAGCAGTACTTC. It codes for CSVEAEDIPYEQYF.

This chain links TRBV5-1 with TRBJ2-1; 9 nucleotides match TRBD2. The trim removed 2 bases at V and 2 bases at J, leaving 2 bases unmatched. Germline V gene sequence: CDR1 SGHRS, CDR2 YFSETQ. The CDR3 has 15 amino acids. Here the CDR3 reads CASSFAGGTYNEQFF. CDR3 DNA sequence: TGCGCCAGCAGCTTTGCGGGGGGGACCTACAATGAGCAGTTCTTC. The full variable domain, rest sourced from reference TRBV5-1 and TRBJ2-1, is KAGVTQTPRYLIKTRGQQVTLSCSPISGHRSVSWYQQTPGQGLQFLFEYFSETQRNKGNFPGRFSGRQFSNSRSEMNVSTLELGDSALYLCASSFAGGTYNEQFFGPGTRLTVL.

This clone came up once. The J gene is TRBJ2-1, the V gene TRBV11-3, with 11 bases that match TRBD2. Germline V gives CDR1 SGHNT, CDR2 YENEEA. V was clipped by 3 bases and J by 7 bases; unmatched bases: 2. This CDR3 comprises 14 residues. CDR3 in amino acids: CASSFRTSGNEQFF. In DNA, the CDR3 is TGTGCCAGCAGCTTCCGGACTAGCGGGAATGAGCAGTTCTTC.

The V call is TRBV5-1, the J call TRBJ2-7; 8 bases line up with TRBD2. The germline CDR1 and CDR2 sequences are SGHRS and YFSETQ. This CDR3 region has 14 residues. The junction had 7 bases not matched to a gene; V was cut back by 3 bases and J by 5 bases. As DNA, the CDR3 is TGCGCCAGCAGCTCCGGGACTAGTATTCACGAGCAGTACTTC. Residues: CASSSGTSIHEQYF.

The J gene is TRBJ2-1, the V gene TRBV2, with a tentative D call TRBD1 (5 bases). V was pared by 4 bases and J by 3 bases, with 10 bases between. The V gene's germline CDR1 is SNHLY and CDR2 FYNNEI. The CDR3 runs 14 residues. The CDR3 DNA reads TGTGCCAGCAGTGCCCCCGACAGCTACAATGAGCAGTTCTTC. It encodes CASSAPDSYNEQFF.

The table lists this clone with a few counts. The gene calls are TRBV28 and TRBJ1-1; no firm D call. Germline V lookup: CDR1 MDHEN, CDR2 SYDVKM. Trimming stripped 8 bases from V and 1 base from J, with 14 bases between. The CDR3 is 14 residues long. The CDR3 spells CASPPARENTEAFF. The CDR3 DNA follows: TGTGCCAGCCCTCCTGCGAGGGAGAACACTGAAGCTTTCTTT.

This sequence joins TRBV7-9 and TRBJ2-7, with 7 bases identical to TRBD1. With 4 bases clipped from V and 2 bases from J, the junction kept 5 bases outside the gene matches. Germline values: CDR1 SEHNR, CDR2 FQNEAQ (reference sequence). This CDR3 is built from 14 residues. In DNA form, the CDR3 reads TGTGCCAGCAGCTACGGGACAGCAGCCTACGAGCAGTACTTC. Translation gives CASSYGTAAYEQYF.

This chain's CDR3 is CASSSRSAKNIQYF. CDR3 coding DNA: TGTGCCAGCAGCTCACGTTCAGCCAAAAACATTCAGTACTTC. This chain connects TRBV7-8 to TRBJ2-4; D remains ambiguous. Trimming removed 4 bases from V and 0 bases from J, with 7 bases in between. Germline CDR1 is SGHVS and CDR2 is FQNEAQ. The CDR3 totals 14 residues.

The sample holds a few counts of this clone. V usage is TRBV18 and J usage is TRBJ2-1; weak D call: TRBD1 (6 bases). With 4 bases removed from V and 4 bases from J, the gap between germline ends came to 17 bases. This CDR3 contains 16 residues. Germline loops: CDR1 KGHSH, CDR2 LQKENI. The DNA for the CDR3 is TGTGCCAGCTCACGGCCGGGACAAGGGGAATACAATGAGCAGTTCTTC. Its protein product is CASSRPGQGEYNEQFF.

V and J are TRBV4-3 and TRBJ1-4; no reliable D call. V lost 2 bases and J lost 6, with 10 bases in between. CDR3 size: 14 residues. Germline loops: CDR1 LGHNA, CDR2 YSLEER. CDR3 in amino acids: CASSQRWPDEKLFF. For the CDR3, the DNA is TGCGCCAGCAGCCAAAGGTGGCCAGATGAAAAACTGTTTTTT.